What follows describes a single TCR beta chain. This entry belongs to a study of blood T cell repertoires in COVID-19. The repertoire was sequenced with immunoSEQ multiplex PCR; TCRdb's copy has only in-frame clones and lacks some. The data hold 100,000 to 150,000 clones, with 70% to 75% observed a single time. From germline, CDR1 is LGHDT and CDR2 YNNKEL (reference sequence). The CDR3 is made up of 16 amino acids. Trimming cost V 5 bases and J 5 bases; bases outside gene matches: 11. The sequence came from a man older than 75 with COVID-19, enrolled during active disease. V usage is TRBV3-1 (or the pseudogene TRBV3-2) and J usage is TRBJ2-5, with 10 positions matching TRBD2. Sequencing input: peripheral blood. The CDR3 DNA reads as TGTGCCAGCAGCTCCAGCGGGAGGGCCGTAGGTGAGACCCAGTACTTC. Its translation is CASSSSGRAVGETQYF.